This T cell receptor (beta chain) was sequenced during a study of blood T cell repertoires in COVID-19 (dated by TCRdb to the early 2020s). Looking at the study overall: Samples covering the acute and convalescent phases of COVID-19 were provided by collaborators in the United States, Italy and Spain. The prospective study material was composed of cDNA or gDNA derived from T cells, B-cell-depleted T cells, or PBMCs. Deeply sampled blood TCRbeta repertoires from subjects exposed to, actively infected with, or recovered from COVID-19 were included in the dataset. The repertoires were released in a freely available public database meant as a resource for research on the immune response to SARS-CoV-2. Samples were obtained from the ongoing ImmuneRACE study (first 160 participants) and from approximately 1,200 subjects provided by 6 global collaborators. The sample metadata nearly always contained a de-identified subject ID, COVID-19 status, age in years and sex. Where available, HLA class I and class II types were obtained from metadata supplied by the sample provider rather than from assay-based typing. Study-wide findings and limitations: The quantity of clinical and demographic metadata differed by source and by participant and was supplied without curation.

CDR1 is given as SGHTA and CDR2 as FQGTGA, both from the germline V gene. From its cysteine to its phenylalanine, the CDR3 spans 15 amino acids. Only the CDR3 portion is preserved as DNA: 45 bases, with reading frame beginning at the first base. Ends trimmed: V by 4 bases, J by 7 bases; bases unmatched to a gene: 4. This clone showed up just a few times. Its antigen specificity is not known. Within one base of it there is no much larger clone, and no base qualities were kept. TCRbeta CDR3 regions were amplified from genomic DNA using the immunoSEQ Assay, a bias-controlled multiplex PCR. The authors' pipeline ran thus. Within the assay, amplification of reference gene primers was used to estimate how many nucleated cells each sample contained. To quantify the absolute abundance of each unique TCRbeta CDR3 rearrangement, sequence reads were collapsed and filtered. Productive Simpson clonality was computed per sample as the square root of Simpson's diversity index over productive rearrangements. TCRdb took over this immuneACCESS table, retaining in-frame rearrangements with V and J assigned. Such tables are incomplete; in checked studies, under half of the missing clones stem from an unresolved V gene, and the remainder is unexplained. That table supplies the V and J calls and clone size; D and trimming were determined from the DNA. Recorded for this sample are about 190,000 clones; about 86% of them occurred a single time. The ten biggest clones cover around 15% of the sample.

The collaborating institutions used their own protocols to collect whole blood in K2EDTA tubes. Collaborator samples were shipped for TCRbeta analysis as frozen whole blood, isolated PBMCs, or DNA extracted from either sample type. The chain is made from TRBV7-3 and TRBJ2-2, and 12 junctional nucleotides match TRBD1. The source material was peripheral blood. This clonotype was obtained from a man in his thirties or forties with active or convalescent COVID-19. The sequenced DNA is TGTGCCAGCAGCTCCGGGACAGGGGGCAACGGGGAGCTGTTTTTT. Its translation reads: CASSSGTGGNGELFF.